This T cell receptor beta chain came from a study of immune reconstitution after stem cell transplant in scleroderma (TCRdb year 2017). Concerning this clonotype: Its target antigen remains unknown. Base-call qualities are not available, and no considerably larger clone is one nucleotide away.

To prepare the library, RT-PCR was applied. Instrument used: Illumina MiSeq. Clones were called with MiXCR by TCRdb after fastp trimmed the public reads at Q25, and only in-frame beta chains were retained. Each entry is one CDR3 protein sequence, shown with its most common DNA and genes. This sample holds about 5,600 distinct CDR3 sequences; 7.5% to 9% were observed only once. The top ten clonotypes cover 10% of the sample. V lost 1 base and J lost 0 bases; the stretch between them is 10 bases long. The CDR3, cysteine through phenylalanine, is 16 amino acids long. Only the CDR3 DNA stays, 48 bases, in frame from base 1. CDR1 and CDR2 were assigned from the germline V gene (reference sequence) as LNHDA and SQIVND.

This clonotype was obtained from a male donor with systemic sclerosis. Sample acquisition took place before or after autologous hematopoietic stem cell transplantation (not recorded which). The chain employs TRBV19 and TRBJ2-1, with TRBD1 tentatively as D gene (5 bases match). The DNA sequence is as follows: TGTGCCAGTAGTATAGGTCCGGACACCTCCTACAATGAGCAGTTCTTC. This sequence encodes CASSIGPDTSYNEQFF.